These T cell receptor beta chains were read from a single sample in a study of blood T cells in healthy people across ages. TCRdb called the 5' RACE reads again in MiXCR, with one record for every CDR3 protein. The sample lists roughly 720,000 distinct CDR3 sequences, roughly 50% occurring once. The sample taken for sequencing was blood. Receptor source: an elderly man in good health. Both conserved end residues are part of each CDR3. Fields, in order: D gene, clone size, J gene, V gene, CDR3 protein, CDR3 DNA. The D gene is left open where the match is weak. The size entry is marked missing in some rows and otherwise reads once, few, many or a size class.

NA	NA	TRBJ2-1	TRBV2	CASSVGRRDGSFPFF	TGTGCCAGCAGCGTTGGCAGGCGGGATGGGTCGTTTCCGTTCTTC
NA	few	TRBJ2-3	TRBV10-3	CAISGGSVAAKADTQYF	TGTGCCATCAGTGGGGGGTCGGTAGCGGCCAAGGCAGATACGCAGTATTTT
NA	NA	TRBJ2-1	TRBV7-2	CASSLWGTRSDEQFF	TGTGCCAGCAGCCTTTGGGGGACTCGGTCCGATGAGCAGTTCTTC
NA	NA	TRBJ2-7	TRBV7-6	CVSSLAPLGHEQYF	TGTGTCAGCAGCTTAGCTCCGCTAGGCCACGAGCAGTACTTC
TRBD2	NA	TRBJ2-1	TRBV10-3	CAISQTSGRGHNEQFF	TGTGCCATCAGTCAGACTAGCGGGAGAGGACACAATGAGCAGTTCTTC
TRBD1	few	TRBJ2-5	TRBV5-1	CASNPQGETQYF	TGCGCCAGCAATCCACAGGGGGAGACCCAGTACTTC
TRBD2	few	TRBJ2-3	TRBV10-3	CAISESTPGLADSTDTQYF	TGTGCCATCAGTGAGTCAACCCCTGGACTAGCGGATAGCACAGATACGCAGTATTTT
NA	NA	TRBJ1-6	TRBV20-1	CSARGGGGRENDSPLHF	TGCAGTGCTAGAGGGGGAGGAGGTAGGGAGAATGATTCACCCCTCCACTTT
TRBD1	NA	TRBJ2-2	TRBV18	CASSNRQGPTGELFF	TGTGCCAGCTCAAATCGACAGGGGCCCACCGGGGAGCTGTTTTTT
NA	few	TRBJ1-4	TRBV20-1	CSARGGRSSTNEKLFF	TGCAGTGCTAGAGGTGGACGTTCTTCAACTAATGAAAAACTGTTTTTT
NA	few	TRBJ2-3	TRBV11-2	CASSLRPGPDRYAYF	TGTGCCAGCAGCTTACGACCCGGTCCGGACAGATACGCGTATTTT
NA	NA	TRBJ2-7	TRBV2	CASSERYSSYEQYF	TGTGCCAGCAGTGAGAGATATAGCTCCTACGAGCAGTACTTC
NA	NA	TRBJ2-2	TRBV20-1	CSATDWTTGELFF	TGCAGTGCTACGGACTGGACAACCGGGGAGCTGTTTTTT
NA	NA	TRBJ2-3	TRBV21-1	CASGGGRPAHRYAYF	TGTGCCAGCGGGGGCGGGAGGCCTGCCCACAGATACGCGTATTTT
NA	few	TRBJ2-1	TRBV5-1	CASSLFPQGGNNEQFF	TGCGCCAGCAGCTTGTTTCCCCAGGGGGGAAACAATGAGCAGTTCTTC
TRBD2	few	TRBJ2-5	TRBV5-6	CASSLFNSGRLQETQYF	TGTGCCAGCAGCTTGTTTAATAGCGGGAGACTACAAGAGACCCAGTACTTC
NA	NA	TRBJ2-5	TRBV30	CAWSGGLEETQYF	TGTGCCTGGAGTGGGGGCCTAGAGGAGACCCAGTACTTC